This entry concerns a single TCR beta chain. CDR3 length: 13 amino acids. Germline loops: CDR1 SGHAT, CDR2 FQNNGV. Trimming cost V 1 base and J 2 bases, with 5 bases left between them. Original analysis: Estimation of nucleated cell counts relied on the amplification of reference gene primers. TCRdb keeps only in-frame clones here, not all; method: immunoSEQ multiplex PCR. V and J calls plus clone size are reproduced from that table; the DNA served to infer D and trimming. The sample consists of approximately 43,000 clones, around 82% of them appearing once. The data derive from a study of blood T cell repertoires in COVID-19. Study overall: Sites in the United States, Italy and Spain provided acute and convalescent COVID-19 samples. T cells, B-cell-depleted T cells, or PBMCs provided the cDNA or gDNA that served as material.

The chain employs TRBV11-2 and TRBJ2-5; unclear D gene. The sequenced material came from peripheral blood. This TCR derives from a man between 40 and 49 years old with active or convalescent COVID-19. The CDR3 region is CASSLAPQETQYF. The CDR3 DNA is TGTGCCAGCAGCTTAGCCCCACAAGAGACCCAGTACTTC.